This T cell receptor (beta chain) stems from a study of cytomegalovirus exposure and HLA in healthy donors. Both 60 Vbeta primers and 13 Jbeta primers went into the PCR. Clones were sequenced by immunoSEQ multiplex PCR, and TCRdb holds only the in-frame ones, with some missing. The sample includes 130,000 to 150,000 clones, roughly 82% seen only once; the top ten take 3% to 3.5%. As to this clone: It is unclear where the CDR3 begins or ends on the DNA, so no DNA is shown, and the CDR3 is as TCRdb lists it.

CDR1 and CDR2 from the germline V gene are MNHNY and SVGAGI (reference sequence). The CDR3 totals 15 residues, both ends included. The specimen was PBMCs. The J gene is TRBJ1-2, the V gene TRBV6-6; the table assigns TRBD1, which was not confirmed against the DNA. This TCR derives from a male donor in good health and CMV-seronegative. CDR3 residues: CASSTSTGGGYGYTF.